This T cell receptor (beta chain) was observed in a study of Ad26.COV2.S vaccination and SARS-CoV-2 variants. Study-wide background: In the study, Ad26.COV2.S was injected intramuscularly once, or twice 56 days apart.

The treatment is: roughly 18 received Ad26.COV2.S at low or high dose, single or two shots; about five received placebo; per-sample allocation not given. Samples analyzed were those drawn on day 63 after the first vaccine or placebo injection. Clones were sequenced by immunoSEQ multiplex PCR, and TCRdb holds only the in-frame ones, with some missing. This sample has roughly 300,000 clones, with about 87% found just once. The CDR3 is made up of 14 amino acids. Trimming pared 4 bases from V and 3 bases from J, leaving 13 bases between. CDR1 and CDR2 from the germline V gene are MNHEY and SVGAGI. Sequencing was performed on peripheral blood, taken in a trial of Ad26.COV2.S vaccine versus placebo. The chain is built from TRBV6-5 and TRBJ2-7; a possible D gene is TRBD1 (6 bases). The sequence was collected from a person between 18 and 65 years old who received the Ad26.COV2.S COVID-19 vaccine or a placebo. CDR3 bases: TGTGCCAGCAGTTCAGGGGTGTTCGGCTACGAGCAGTACTTC. Translated, it gives CASSSGVFGYEQYF.